The T cell receptor beta chain under discussion was sequenced for a study of shared clonotypes between healthy human individuals. Some clones are missing from TCRdb's copy, which holds only in-frame ones; the method was immunoSEQ multiplex PCR. Of under 1,100,000 clones listed, about 75% are singletons. The V gene lost 0 bases and the J gene lost 11 bases, with 20 bases spanning the gap. This CDR3 has 15 residues. The germline V gene has CDR1 SEHNR and CDR2 FQNEAQ (reference sequence). The rearrangement joins TRBV7-9 to TRBJ2-7, with a tentative D call TRBD1 (7 bases). The TCR comes from a man younger than 35 in good health. Material: memory CD4+ T cells sorted from blood. Subset specified: CD45RA-negative fraction. Here the CDR3 reads CASSLAGGTEGRKYF. Written as DNA, the CDR3 is TGTGCCAGCAGCTTAGCCGGCGGGACAGAAGGTCGGAAGTACTTC.